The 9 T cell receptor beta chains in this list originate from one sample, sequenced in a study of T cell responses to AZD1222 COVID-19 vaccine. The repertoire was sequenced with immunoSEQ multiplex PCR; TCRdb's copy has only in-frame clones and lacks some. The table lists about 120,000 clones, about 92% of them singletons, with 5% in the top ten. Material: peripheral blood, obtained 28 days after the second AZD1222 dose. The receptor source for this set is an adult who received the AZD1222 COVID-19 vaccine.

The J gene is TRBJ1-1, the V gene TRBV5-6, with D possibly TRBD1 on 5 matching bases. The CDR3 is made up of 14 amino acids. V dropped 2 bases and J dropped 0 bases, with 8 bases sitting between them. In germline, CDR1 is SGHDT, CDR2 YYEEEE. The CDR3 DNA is TGTGCCAGCAGCTTCAGGGCTATGAACACTGAAGCTTTCTTT. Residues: CASSFRAMNTEAFF. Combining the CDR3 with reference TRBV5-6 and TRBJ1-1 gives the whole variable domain DAGVTQSPTHLIKTRGQQVTLRCSPKSGHDTVSWYQQALGQGPQFIFQYYEEEERQRGNFPDRFSGHQFPNYSSELNVNALLLGDSALYLCASSFRAMNTEAFFGQGTRLTVV.

Written as DNA, the CDR3 is TGTGCCAGCAGCTTTCCGGGACTAGCGAACACAGATACGCAGTATTTT. Its translation: CASSFPGLANTDTQYF. The gene calls are TRBV7-2 and TRBJ2-3; 10 bases match TRBD2. CDR3 length equals 16 residues. Germline-derived CDR1 and CDR2 are SGHTA and FQGNSA. The junction had 5 bases not matched to a gene; V was cut back by 3 bases and J by 2 bases.

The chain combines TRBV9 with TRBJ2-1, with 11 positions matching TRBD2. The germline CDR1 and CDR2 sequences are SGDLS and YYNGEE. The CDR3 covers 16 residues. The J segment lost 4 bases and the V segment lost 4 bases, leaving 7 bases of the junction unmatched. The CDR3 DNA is TGTGCCAGCAGCTTAACCGGGACTAGCGGATACAATGAGCAGTTCTTC. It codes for CASSLTGTSGYNEQFF.

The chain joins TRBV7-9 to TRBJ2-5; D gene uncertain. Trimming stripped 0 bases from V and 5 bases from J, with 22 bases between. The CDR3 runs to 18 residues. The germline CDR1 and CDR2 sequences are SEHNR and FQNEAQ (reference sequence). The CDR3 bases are TGTGCCAGCAGCTTAGCGGGTTTAAGGTCAGCCCTGGCGGAGACCCAGTACTTC. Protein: CASSLAGLRSALAETQYF. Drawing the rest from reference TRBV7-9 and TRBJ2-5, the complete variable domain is DTGVSQNPRHKITKRGQNVTFRCDPISEHNRLYWYRQTLGQGPEFLTYFQNEAQLEKSRLLSDRFSAERPKGSFSTLEIQRTEQGDSAMYLCASSLAGLRSALAETQYFGPGTRLLVL.

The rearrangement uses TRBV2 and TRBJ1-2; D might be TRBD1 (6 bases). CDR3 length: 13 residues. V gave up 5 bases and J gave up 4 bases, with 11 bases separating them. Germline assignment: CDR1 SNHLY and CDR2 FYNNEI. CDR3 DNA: TGTGCCAGCAGTAAGCAAGGGGGCTATGGCTACACCTTC. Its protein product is CASSKQGGYGYTF.

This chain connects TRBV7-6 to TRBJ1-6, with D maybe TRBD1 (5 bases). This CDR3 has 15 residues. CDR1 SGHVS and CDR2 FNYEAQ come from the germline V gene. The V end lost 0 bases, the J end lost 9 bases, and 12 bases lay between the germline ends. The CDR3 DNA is TGTGCCAGCAGCTTAGCAGGGCAGGGTGGTTCACCCCTCCACTTT. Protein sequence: CASSLAGQGGSPLHF.

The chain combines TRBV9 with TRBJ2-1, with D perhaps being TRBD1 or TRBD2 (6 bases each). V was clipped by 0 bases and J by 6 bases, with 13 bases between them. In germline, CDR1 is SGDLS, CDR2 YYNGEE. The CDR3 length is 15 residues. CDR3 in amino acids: CASSVAGWGANEQFF. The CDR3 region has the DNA TGTGCCAGCAGCGTAGCCGGATGGGGGGCCAATGAGCAGTTCTTC.

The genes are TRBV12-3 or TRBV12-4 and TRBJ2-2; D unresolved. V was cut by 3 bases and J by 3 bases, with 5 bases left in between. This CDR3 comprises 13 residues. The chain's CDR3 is CASSFYDTGELFF. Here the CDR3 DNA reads TGTGCCAGCAGTTTCTACGACACCGGGGAGCTGTTTTTT.

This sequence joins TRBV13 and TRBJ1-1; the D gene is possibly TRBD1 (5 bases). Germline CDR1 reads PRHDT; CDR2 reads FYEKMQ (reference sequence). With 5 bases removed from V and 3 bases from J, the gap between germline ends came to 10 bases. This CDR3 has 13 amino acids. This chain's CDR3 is CASSLGRDTEAFF. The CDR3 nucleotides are TGTGCCAGCAGCCTGGGCAGGGACACTGAAGCTTTCTTT.